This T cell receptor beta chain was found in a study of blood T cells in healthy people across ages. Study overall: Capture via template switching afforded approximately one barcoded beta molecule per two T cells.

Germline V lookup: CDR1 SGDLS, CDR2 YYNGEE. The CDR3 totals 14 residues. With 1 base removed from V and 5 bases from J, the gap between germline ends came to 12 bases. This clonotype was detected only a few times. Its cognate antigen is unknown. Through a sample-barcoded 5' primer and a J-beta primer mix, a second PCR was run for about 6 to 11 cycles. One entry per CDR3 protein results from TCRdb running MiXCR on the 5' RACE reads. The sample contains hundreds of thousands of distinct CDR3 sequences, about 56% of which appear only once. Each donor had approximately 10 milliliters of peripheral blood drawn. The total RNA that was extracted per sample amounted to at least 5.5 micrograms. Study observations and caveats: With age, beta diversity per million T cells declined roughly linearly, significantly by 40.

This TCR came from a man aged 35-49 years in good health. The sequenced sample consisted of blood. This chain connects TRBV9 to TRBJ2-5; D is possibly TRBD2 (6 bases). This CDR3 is CASSVRGRGETQYF. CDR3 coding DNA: TGTGCCAGCAGCGTACGGGGACGGGGGGAGACCCAGTACTTC.